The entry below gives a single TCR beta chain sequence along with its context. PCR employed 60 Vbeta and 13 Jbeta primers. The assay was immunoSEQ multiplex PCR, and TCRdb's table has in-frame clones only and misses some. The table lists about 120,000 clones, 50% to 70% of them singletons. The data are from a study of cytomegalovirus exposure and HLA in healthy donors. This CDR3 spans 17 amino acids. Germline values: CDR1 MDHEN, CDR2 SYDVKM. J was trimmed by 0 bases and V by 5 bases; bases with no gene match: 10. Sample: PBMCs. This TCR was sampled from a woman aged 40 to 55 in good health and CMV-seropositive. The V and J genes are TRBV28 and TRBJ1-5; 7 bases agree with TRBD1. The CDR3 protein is CASSTPGTAYSNQPQHF. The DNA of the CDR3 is TGTGCCAGCAGTACCCCCGGGACAGCTTATAGCAATCAGCCCCAGCATTTT.